Sequencing of this TCR beta chain was carried out in a study of T cells in narcolepsy (dated by TCRdb to 2016 to 2019). With respect to the entire study: The study enrolled patients with narcolepsy type 1 or type 2 (NT1, NT2) together with healthy control donors. Autoreactive T cells targeting hypocretin neuron self-antigens (hypocretin, TRIB2) were sought in narcolepsy patients, and TCR Vbeta sequencing was used to track clonotypes in blood and CSF. Here is what the overall study found, with its caveats: In plots comparing CSF and blood CD4+ T cell clonotypes from the same patient, HCRT-specific and TRIB2-specific autoreactive clonotypes were highlighted. Autoreactive clonotypes were reported to be detected serially in the blood of the same patients and of different patients, but not in the blood of healthy controls. Certain blood memory CD4+ repertoires from patients and controls had no sequences that matched autoreactive T cell clones. Numbers of sequenced blood memory CD4+ clonotypes were comparable, averaging roughly 40,000 in patients and about 30,000 in controls.

The germline V gene supplies CDR1 SGDLS and CDR2 YYNGEE. At the junction V is shortened by 0 bases and J by 7 bases, with 7 bases in between. The CDR3 runs 13 amino acids, cysteine and phenylalanine included. The DNA shown is the 39-base CDR3, in frame from base 1. Memory CD4+ T cells were sorted ex vivo from peripheral blood of narcolepsy patients and healthy controls for TCR Vbeta sequencing. As to this clone: Its antigen remains unidentified. No much larger clone exists at a distance of one base, and base qualities are not known.

The library came from the immunoSEQ multiplex PCR assay. The table was pulled from immuneACCESS by TCRdb, which kept in-frame rearrangements only. Such tables lose some clones; where checked, under half of the loss comes from unresolved V genes, and the rest has no known cause. A total of approximately 30,000 clones appear in this sample, 82% of them only once. Approximately 1.2% of the sample is held by the ten biggest clonotypes. The chain was built from TRBV9 and TRBJ2-2, with the D gene not clear enough to name. Sequences were obtained from CD45RA- memory CD4+ T cells from PBMCs. The sample's cell subset or site, from its label and the paper: memory T cells sorted ex vivo from peripheral blood. This receptor was obtained from a human donor with narcolepsy. The DNA sequence is TGTGCCAGCAGCGTAGAAGTCTTCGGGGAGCTGTTTTTT. This translates into CASSVEVFGELFF.